The rows below give T cell receptor beta chains drawn from one sample of a study of control samples from healthy donors and cancer patients. TCRdb keeps only in-frame clones here, not all; method: immunoSEQ multiplex PCR. The sample lists over 150,000 clones, 95% to 96% occurring once. Sequenced sample: blood. The receptors here all came from a young woman in good health. Both conserved end residues are part of each CDR3. Each record gives: D gene, clone size, V gene, J gene, CDR3 DNA, CDR3 protein. D genes are given only for firm matches. The size entry is marked missing in some rows and otherwise reads once, few, many or a size class.

TRBD2,-,TRBV7-3,TRBJ2-7,TGTGCCAGCAGCCGGACTAGCGGCCCAAGGTACGAGCAGTACTTC,CASSRTSGPRYEQYF
TRBD1,-,TRBV7-6,TRBJ1-3,TGTGCCAGCAGCTTAGGGGCCGGGACAGGACTTGGAAACACCATATATTTT,CASSLGAGTGLGNTIYF
TRBD2,-,TRBV5-6,TRBJ2-5,TGTGCCAGCAGCTTTTATGTATCGGGGAGGGGAGAGACCCAGTACTTC,CASSFYVSGRGETQYF
TRBD1,-,TRBV3-1/TRBV3-2,TRBJ1-1,TGTGCCAGCAGCCAAGGAAGGGGGCATGGCACTGAAGCTTTCTTT,CASSQGRGHGTEAFF
-,-,TRBV7-9,TRBJ1-5,TGTGCCAGCAGCCATGACAGTTCCCATAGCAATCAGCCCCAGCATTTT,CASSHDSSHSNQPQHF
-,-,TRBV5-1,TRBJ1-4,TGCGCCAGCAGCCCTGGAGCAGCGGGTACTAATGAAAAACTGTTTTTT,CASSPGAAGTNEKLFF
-,once,TRBV13,TRBJ2-2,TGTGCCAGCAGCTTCGGAGTACAGGAGTTCGGCGGGGAGCTGTTTTTT,CASSFGVQEFGGELFF
-,-,TRBV28,TRBJ1-5,TGTGCCAGCAGTCTACAGGCAGTCGGTCAGCCCCAGCATTTT,CASSLQAVGQPQHF
TRBD1,-,TRBV7-9,TRBJ2-5,TGTGCCAGCAGCTTAACAGGGGGCCTGGCAGAGACCCAGTACTTC,CASSLTGGLAETQYF
-,-,TRBV28,TRBJ2-1,TGTGCCAGCAGTTTAGGAGGCGACAGACTATACAATGAGCAGTTCTTC,CASSLGGDRLYNEQFF
-,-,TRBV6-1,TRBJ1-2,TGTGCCAGCAGTGAAAGTGTCGGATTCGTCAGTCGTTATGGCTACACCTTC,CASSESVGFVSRYGYTF
TRBD1,-,TRBV6-5,TRBJ1-5,TGTGCCAGCATTGCGGAGACAGGGATCAATCAGCCCCAGCATTTT,CASIAETGINQPQHF
-,-,TRBV6-6,TRBJ2-7,TGTGCCAGCAGTTACGAATTTGGGTCACCTAAGGACTTC,CASSYEFGSPKDF
-,-,TRBV6-2/TRBV6-3,TRBJ2-1,TGTGCCAGCAGCCACGGCGTCGAGTTCAATGAGCAGTTCTTC,CASSHGVEFNEQFF
TRBD1,-,TRBV11-3,TRBJ2-7,TGTGCCAGCAGCTTAGTACTCTGGGACAGGGACCCCTACGAGCAGTACTTC,CASSLVLWDRDPYEQYF
TRBD1,-,TRBV3-1/TRBV3-2,TRBJ2-6,TGTGCCAGCAGCCAAGATTGGGACAGGGGTTCCTTTTTAGACTCTGGGGCCAACGTCCTGACTTTC,CASSQDWDRGSFLDSGANVLTF
-,-,TRBV2,TRBJ1-1,TGTGCCAGTTACCTTGGCTTGGGGTTGATGAGGAACGCTGAAGCTTTCTTT,CASYLGLGLMRNAEAFF
-,-,TRBV21-1,TRBJ2-3,TGTGCCACGGCGGGACAGGGGGCGAAAGATACGCAGTATTTT,CATAGQGAKDTQYF
-,-,TRBV3-1/TRBV3-2,TRBJ1-1,TGTGCCAGCAGCCAAGGACACCAGAACACTGAAGCTTTCTTT,CASSQGHQNTEAFF
-,-,TRBV6-1,TRBJ1-4,TGTGCCAGCAGTGAAGTGAAGGGGAGGAAACTGTTTTTT,CASSEVKGRKLFF
TRBD2,-,TRBV11-3,TRBJ2-5,TGTGCCAGCAGCCCTCCGAGGCGGGGGTACCAAGAGACCCAGTACTTC,CASSPPRRGYQETQYF
-,-,TRBV30,TRBJ1-1,TGTGCCTGGAGTCTTGGGGGAAACACTGAAGCTTTCTTT,CAWSLGGNTEAFF
-,-,TRBV10-3,TRBJ2-2,TGTGCCATCAGTGAGTTCGAGGTTGGGGCGAGCACCGGGGAGCTGTTTTTT,CAISEFEVGASTGELFF
-,-,TRBV3-1/TRBV3-2,TRBJ1-3,TGTGCCAGCAGCCAAGCGGGCAAGTGGGAAAACACCATATATTTT,CASSQAGKWENTIYF
TRBD1,-,TRBV30,TRBJ1-6,TGTGCCTGGACGGACAGGGGTGATTCACCCCTCCACTTT,CAWTDRGDSPLHF
TRBD1,-,TRBV27,TRBJ1-1,TGTGCCAGCAGTGTAACAGGGGGCTCGGCTTTCTTT,CASSVTGGSAFF
-,-,TRBV3-1/TRBV3-2,TRBJ2-7,TGTGCCAGCAGCCAAGATGCGACAGCCTACGAGCAGTACTTC,CASSQDATAYEQYF
-,-,TRBV25-1,TRBJ2-2,TGTGCCAGCAGTGTGTCCCGGCCGAACACCGGGGAGCTGTTTTTT,CASSVSRPNTGELFF